This TCR beta chain was obtained from a study of cytomegalovirus exposure and HLA in healthy donors. Findings and limits, study-wide: In a later analysis, HLA-associated TCR beta chains were more clonally expanded than equally common others. A classifier reportedly called cytomegalovirus status with high sensitivity and specificity.

Germline lookup yields CDR1 LNHDA and CDR2 SQIVND (reference sequence). Trimming took 3 bases from V and 11 from J, leaving 22 bases between them. This CDR3 is built from 15 residues. Vbeta (60) and Jbeta (13) primers were used in the PCR. Method: immunoSEQ multiplex PCR; TCRdb's copy keeps in-frame clones and lacks some. The top ten hold 1.5% to 2% of the sample, which has just over 150,000 clones, 65% to 90% seen once. On this clone itself: Its specificity is unknown.

The chain links TRBV19 to TRBJ1-1; D may be TRBD1 (5 bases). Sample: PBMCs. The sequence was collected from a woman aged 18-29 years in good health and CMV-seronegative. CDR3 nucleotides: TGTGCCAGTAGTATGACCCCCGGGACGCACCGGGAGGCTTTCTTT. It translates to CASSMTPGTHREAFF.